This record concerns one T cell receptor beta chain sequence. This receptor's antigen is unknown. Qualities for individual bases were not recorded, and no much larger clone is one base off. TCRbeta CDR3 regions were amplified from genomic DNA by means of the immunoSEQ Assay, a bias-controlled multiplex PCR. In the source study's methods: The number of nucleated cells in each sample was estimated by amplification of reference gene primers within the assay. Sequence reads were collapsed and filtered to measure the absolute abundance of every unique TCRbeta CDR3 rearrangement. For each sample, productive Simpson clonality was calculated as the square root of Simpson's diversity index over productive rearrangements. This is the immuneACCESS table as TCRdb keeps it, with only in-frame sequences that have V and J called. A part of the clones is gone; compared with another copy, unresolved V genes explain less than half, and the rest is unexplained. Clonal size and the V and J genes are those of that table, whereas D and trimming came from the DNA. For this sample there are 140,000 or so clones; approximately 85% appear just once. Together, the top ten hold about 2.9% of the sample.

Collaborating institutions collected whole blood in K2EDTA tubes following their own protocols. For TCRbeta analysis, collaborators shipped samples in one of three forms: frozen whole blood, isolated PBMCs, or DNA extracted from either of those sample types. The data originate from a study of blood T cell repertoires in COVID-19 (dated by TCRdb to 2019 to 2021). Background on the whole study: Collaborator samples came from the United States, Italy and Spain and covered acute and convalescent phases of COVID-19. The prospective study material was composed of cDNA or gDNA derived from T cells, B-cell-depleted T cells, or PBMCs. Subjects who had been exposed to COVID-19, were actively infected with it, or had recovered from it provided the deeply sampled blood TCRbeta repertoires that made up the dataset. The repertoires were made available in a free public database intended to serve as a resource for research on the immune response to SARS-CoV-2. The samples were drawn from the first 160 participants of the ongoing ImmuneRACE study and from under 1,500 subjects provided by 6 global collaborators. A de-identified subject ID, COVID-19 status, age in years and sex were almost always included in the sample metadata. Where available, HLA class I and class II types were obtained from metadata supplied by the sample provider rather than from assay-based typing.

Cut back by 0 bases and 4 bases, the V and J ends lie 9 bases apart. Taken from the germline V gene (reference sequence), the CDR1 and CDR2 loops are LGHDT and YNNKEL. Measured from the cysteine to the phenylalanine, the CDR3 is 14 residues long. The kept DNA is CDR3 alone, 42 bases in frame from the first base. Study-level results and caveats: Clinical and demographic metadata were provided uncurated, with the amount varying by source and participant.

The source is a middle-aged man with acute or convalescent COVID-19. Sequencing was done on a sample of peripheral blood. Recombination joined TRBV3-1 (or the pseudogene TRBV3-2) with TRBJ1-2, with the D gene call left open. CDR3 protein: CASSQEAGFYGYTF. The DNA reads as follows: TGTGCCAGCAGCCAAGAAGCAGGCTTCTATGGCTACACCTTC.